One sample yielded the 28 T cell receptor beta chains listed below, sequenced in a study of OX40 agonist ivuxolimab in advanced cancers. The table came from immunoSEQ multiplex PCR; TCRdb's copy has only in-frame clones and leaves some out. The sample has roughly 45,000 clones, around 90% seen once. Material: CD4+ or CD8+ T cells sorted from blood, obtained in a trial of the OX40 agonist ivuxolimab. The receptors come from an adult with an advanced solid tumor such as melanoma, head and neck, liver or kidney cancer.

The gene calls are TRBV30 and TRBJ2-7; the D is unclear. This CDR3 spans 11 amino acids. Germline V lookup: CDR1 GTSNPN, CDR2 SVGIG (reference sequence). Trimming pared 1 base from V and 5 bases from J, leaving 6 bases between. The chain's CDR3 is CAWSGTNEQYF. The CDR3 DNA reads TGTGCCTGGAGTGGAACTAACGAGCAGTACTTC.

J is TRBJ2-7 and V is TRBV30, with unresolved D. The CDR3 is 11 amino acids. From germline, CDR1 is GTSNPN and CDR2 SVGIG (reference sequence). V was clipped by 0 bases and J by 2 bases, with 2 bases between them. Here the CDR3 DNA reads TGTGCCTGGAGTGTAACCTACGAGCAGTACTTC. This sequence encodes CAWSVTYEQYF.

The chain recombines TRBV30 with TRBJ2-5; D is unclear. The germline V and J ends were trimmed by 0 bases and 0 bases, with 11 bases remaining between them. The CDR3 runs 15 residues. Per the germline V gene, CDR1 is GTSNPN and CDR2 is SVGIG (reference sequence). The CDR3 DNA follows: TGTGCCTGGAGTGTCGGGCCAGCGTACCAAGAGACCCAGTACTTC. The encoded protein is CAWSVGPAYQETQYF. Supplemented by reference TRBV30 and TRBJ2-5, the full variable domain reads SQTIHQWPATLVQPVGSPLSLECTVEGTSNPNLYWYRQAAGRGLQLLFYSVGIGQISSEVPQNLSASRPQDRQFILSSKKLLLSDSGFYLCAWSVGPAYQETQYFGPGTRLLVL.

V and J are TRBV9 and TRBJ1-2, with D hard to call. The CDR3 is made up of 13 amino acids. Germline V gene lookup returns CDR1 SGDLS and CDR2 YYNGEE. The V end was cut by 0 bases, the J end by 5 bases, with 8 bases between. The CDR3 sequence is CASSVASTYGYTF. The CDR3 nucleotides read TGTGCCAGCAGCGTAGCGTCAACGTATGGCTACACCTTC.

The J gene is TRBJ2-5, the V gene TRBV7-9; the D gene is possibly TRBD1 (5 bases). V was cut by 5 bases and J by 2 bases, with 9 bases left in between. The CDR3 is 13 amino acids. From germline, CDR1 is SEHNR and CDR2 FQNEAQ (reference sequence). The DNA of the CDR3 is TGTGCCAGCAGCGAAAGGGGACAAGAGACCCAGTACTTC. It translates to CASSERGQETQYF.

This chain joins TRBV15 and TRBJ2-7; TRBD1 matches at 7 bases. J gave up 3 bases and V 5 bases, and 7 bases lay outside the gene matches. This CDR3 is 14 amino acids long. The germline gives CDR1 LNHNV, CDR2 YYDKDF (reference sequence). The CDR3 spells CATSEERGLYEQYF. The CDR3 bases are TGTGCCACCAGCGAGGAAAGGGGGCTCTACGAGCAGTACTTC.

This clone was recorded only once. This chain links TRBV7-3 with TRBJ2-3; 8 bases fit TRBD1. V was pared by 4 bases and J by 6 bases, with 6 bases of the junction left unmatched. There are 14 residues in the CDR3. Germline CDR1 SGHTA, CDR2 FQGTGA. The CDR3 here is CASSSTGVGDTQYF. The CDR3, as DNA: TGTGCCAGCAGCTCGACAGGGGTCGGGGATACGCAGTATTTT.

The genes are TRBV6-6 and TRBJ1-6, with D unclear. Germline-derived CDR1 and CDR2 are MNHNY and SVGAGI (reference sequence). The CDR3 extends over 13 amino acids. Trimming removed 2 bases at V and 9 bases at J, with 8 bases between. CDR3 DNA: TGTGCCAGCAGTTACACGAATAGTTCACCCCTCCACTTT. Translated, it gives CASSYTNSSPLHF.

This chain uses TRBV19 with TRBJ1-1; D unclear. V gave up 0 bases and J gave up 1 base, with 6 bases separating them. CDR3 length equals 14 residues. The germline gives CDR1 LNHDA, CDR2 SQIVND (reference sequence). CDR3 sequence (DNA): TGTGCCAGTAGTATAGAGTCCGGGAACACTGAAGCTTTCTTT. Translated, it gives CASSIESGNTEAFF.

This clone was detected only a few times. Other DNA sequences in the sample encode the same CDR3. This chain links TRBV9 with TRBJ1-5; D remains ambiguous. This CDR3 comprises 15 residues. Trimming removed 0 bases at V and 0 bases at J, with 7 bases between. Germline CDR1 reads SGDLS; CDR2 reads YYNGEE. The CDR3 sequence: CASSVGGNSNQPQHF. As DNA, the CDR3 is TGTGCCAGCAGCGTAGGGGGAAATAGCAATCAGCCCCAGCATTTT.

V gene TRBV11-3 combines with J gene TRBJ1-1; D possibly corresponds to TRBD1 (5 bases). The CDR3 has 15 residues. CDR1 and CDR2 from the germline V gene are SGHNT and YENEEA. Trimming took 2 bases from V and 5 from J, leaving 15 bases between them. DNA for the CDR3: TGTGCCAGCAGCTTATCAGGGTCCCCGGGGACTGAAGCTTTCTTT. Translated, it gives CASSLSGSPGTEAFF.

The CDR3 region has the DNA TGTGCCAGTAGTATTGTGGGGTCAGAGACCCAGTACTTC. Its protein is CASSIVGSETQYF. The chain couples TRBV19 to TRBJ2-5, with D uncertain. The V and J ends lost 3 bases and 4 bases respectively, with 9 bases between them. The CDR3 has 13 amino acids. Germline V lookup: CDR1 LNHDA, CDR2 SQIVND (reference sequence).

This sequence joins TRBV27 and TRBJ2-3; unclear D gene. Trimming took 3 bases from V and 5 from J, leaving 9 bases between them. There are 13 residues in the CDR3. Germline CDR1 and CDR2: MNHEY and SMNVEV (reference sequence). CDR3 bases: TGTGCCAGCAGTTTTTGGGTGGGAGATACGCAGTATTTT. It is translated as CASSFWVGDTQYF.

This chain joins TRBV2 and TRBJ1-6; 8 bases fit TRBD1. The V and J ends lost 6 bases and 0 bases, in that order; junction bases with no gene match: 4. Per germline, CDR1 SNHLY and CDR2 FYNNEI. There are 16 residues in the CDR3. CDR3 protein: CASRDREFSYNSPLHF. CDR3 bases: TGTGCCAGCAGGGACAGGGAGTTCTCCTATAATTCACCCCTCCACTTT.

This chain links TRBV11-3 with TRBJ2-1; the D gene is possibly TRBD1 (5 bases). Germline V gene data show CDR1 as SGHNT and CDR2 as YENEEA. V dropped 1 base and J dropped 8 bases, with 12 bases sitting between them. This CDR3 is built from 14 residues. In nucleotides, the CDR3 is TGTGCCAGCAGCTTAGGCAGGGAAACGGATGAGCAGTTCTTC. This gives the protein CASSLGRETDEQFF.

This clone appeared once. The chain links TRBV4-2 to TRBJ2-7; 8 positions match TRBD2. J was trimmed by 5 bases and V by 1 base; bases with no gene match: 4. CDR1 is LGHNA and CDR2 is YNFKEQ in the germline V gene. CDR3 length: 14 residues. In nucleotides, the CDR3 is TGTGCCAGCAGCCAAGGGAGCGGGGGAAACGAGCAGTACTTC. It encodes CASSQGSGGNEQYF.

The chain has TRBV10-3 and TRBJ2-7; D perhaps matches TRBD1 (6 bases). Germline CDR1 ENHRY, CDR2 SYGVKD. The CDR3 length is 15 residues. V shed 6 bases and J shed 3 bases, with 18 bases lying between them. The CDR3 DNA sequence: TGTGCCATCAGCCCGCCGGGACACATATTCTACGAGCAGTACTTC. It yields the protein CAISPPGHIFYEQYF.

The chain carries TRBV9 and TRBJ1-4, with 7 bases fitting TRBD1. Trimming at V came to 4 bases and at J to 0 bases, leaving 9 bases not matched to a gene. The germline CDR1 and CDR2 sequences are SGDLS and YYNGEE. The CDR3 loop spans 17 amino acids. The DNA of the CDR3 is TGTGCCAGCAGCCCAGGGGGGGGTTTTGCAACTAATGAAAAACTGTTTTTT. Amino acids: CASSPGGGFATNEKLFF.

This clone has only one observation. This rearrangement joins TRBV13 to TRBJ2-7, with D maybe TRBD2 (6 bases). V lost 5 bases and J lost 7, with 12 bases in between. This CDR3 spans 12 amino acids. CDR1 PRHDT and CDR2 FYEKMQ come from the germline V gene (reference sequence). Here the CDR3 reads CASSLGLLEQYV. CDR3 bases: TGTGCCAGCAGCCTGGGACTCCTGGAGCAGTACGTC.

The rearrangement joins TRBV28 to TRBJ1-5; 8 nucleotides line up with TRBD1. Looked up from germline, CDR1 is MDHEN and CDR2 is SYDVKM. The CDR3 covers 14 residues. Trimming cost V 6 bases and J 7 bases; bases outside gene matches: 8. The CDR3 is CASRSRTGQQPQHF. DNA of the CDR3: TGTGCCAGCAGATCTCGGACAGGGCAACAGCCCCAGCATTTT.

This sequence joins TRBV14 and TRBJ2-2; D may be TRBD2 (8 bases). The V end lost 0 bases, the J end lost 6 bases, and 14 bases lay between the germline ends. The CDR3 covers 16 residues. Germline V gene lookup returns CDR1 SGHDN and CDR2 FVKESK. The CDR3 reads CASSQDGRGRPGELFF. Written as DNA, the CDR3 is TGTGCCAGCAGCCAAGACGGGAGGGGGCGCCCCGGGGAGCTGTTTTTT.

DNA of the CDR3: TGTGCCAGCAGCTCCTGGGACAGGGGCTACGAGCAGTACTTC. The encoded protein is CASSSWDRGYEQYF. The rearrangement links TRBV5-6 to TRBJ2-7, with 10 nucleotides matching TRBD1. Germline V gives CDR1 SGHDT, CDR2 YYEEEE. CDR3 size: 14 residues. The V segment lost 3 bases and the J segment 3 bases; nucleotides outside the gene matches: 3.

The V and J genes are TRBV6-5 and TRBJ2-3, with 9 bases aligning to TRBD1. The germline V gene has CDR1 MNHEY and CDR2 SVGAGI. This CDR3 is built from 15 residues. With V trimmed by 6 bases and J by 5 bases, 9 bases remained unmatched. Here the CDR3 reads CASSRWTGAKDTQYF. As DNA, the CDR3 is TGTGCCAGCAGCAGGTGGACAGGGGCTAAAGATACGCAGTATTTT.

CDR3 in amino acids: CASSETSTVANEKLFF. The DNA for the CDR3 is TGTGCCAGCAGTGAAACTTCGACAGTGGCTAATGAAAAACTGTTTTTT. The chain recombines TRBV6-1 with TRBJ1-4; possibly TRBD1 for D (5 bases). CDR1 is MNHNS, CDR2 SASEGT, per germline. The CDR3 has 16 amino acids. Trimming took 2 bases from V and 3 from J, leaving 13 bases between them.

This clone was recorded once. V usage is TRBV29-1 and J usage is TRBJ2-5; 10 positions match TRBD1. The trim removed 3 bases at V and 5 bases at J, leaving 12 bases unmatched. There are 16 residues in the CDR3. The germline V gene has CDR1 SQVTM and CDR2 ANQGSEA. CDR3 sequence reads: CSVEGGSGTGAETQYF. In DNA form, the CDR3 reads TGCAGCGTTGAGGGGGGCTCCGGGACAGGGGCTGAGACCCAGTACTTC. Together with reference TRBV29-1 and TRBJ2-5, the CDR3 gives the full variable domain: SAVISQKPSRDICQRGTSLTIQCQVDSQVTMMFWYRQQPGQSLTLIATANQGSEATYESGFVIDKFPISRPNLTFSTLTVSNMSPEDSSIYLCSVEGGSGTGAETQYFGPGTRLLVL.

The chain recombines TRBV7-9 with TRBJ1-2; D remains unclear. Trimming pared 10 bases from V and 8 bases from J, leaving 17 bases between. Germline V CDR1 and CDR2: SEHNR, FQNEAQ (reference sequence). The CDR3 spans 12 residues. The CDR3 DNA follows: TGTGCCACGCTCGGACCGACCGGAGGCTACACCTTC. Its protein is CATLGPTGGYTF.

The chain employs TRBV19 and TRBJ1-1; D not certain. CDR3 length equals 13 residues. Trimming took off 5 bases at V and 0 bases at J, with 7 bases between the two ends. Germline V gene data show CDR1 as LNHDA and CDR2 as SQIVND (reference sequence). CDR3 in amino acids: CASSAGLNTEAFF. In DNA, the CDR3 is TGTGCCAGTAGTGCAGGTTTGAACACTGAAGCTTTCTTT.

The chain links TRBV6-6 to TRBJ2-1, with 7 nucleotides matching TRBD2. The germline V gene encodes CDR1 MNHNY and CDR2 SVGAGI (reference sequence). The J segment lost 3 bases and the V segment lost 5 bases, leaving 7 bases of the junction unmatched. The CDR3 has 15 residues. CDR3 protein: CASSPRGGGYNEQFF. The CDR3, as DNA: TGTGCCAGCAGTCCACGGGGCGGGGGCTACAATGAGCAGTTCTTC.